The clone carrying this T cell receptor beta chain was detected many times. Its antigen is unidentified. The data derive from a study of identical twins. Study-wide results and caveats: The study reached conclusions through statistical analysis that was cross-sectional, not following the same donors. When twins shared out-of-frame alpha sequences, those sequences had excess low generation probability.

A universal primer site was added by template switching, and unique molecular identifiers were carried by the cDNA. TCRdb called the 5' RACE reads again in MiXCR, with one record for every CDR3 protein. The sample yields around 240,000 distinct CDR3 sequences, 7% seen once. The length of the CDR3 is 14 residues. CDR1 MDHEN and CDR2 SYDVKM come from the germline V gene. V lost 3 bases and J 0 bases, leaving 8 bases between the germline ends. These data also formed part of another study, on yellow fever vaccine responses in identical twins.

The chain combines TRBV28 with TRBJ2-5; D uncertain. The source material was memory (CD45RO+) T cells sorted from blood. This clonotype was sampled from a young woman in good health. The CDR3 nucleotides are TGTGCCAGCAGTTTCTTACAGTACCAAGAGACCCAGTACTTC. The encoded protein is CASSFLQYQETQYF.